This entry lists 15 T cell receptor beta chains sequenced from one sample in a study of blood T cell repertoires in COVID-19. Assay: immunoSEQ multiplex PCR; the TCRdb copy retains only in-frame clones and omits some. Of about 47,000 clones listed, around 70% are singletons. The sample comprised peripheral blood. These receptors were obtained from a man older than 75 with acute or convalescent COVID-19.

V and J are TRBV21-1 and TRBJ2-7; the table calls TRBD2, which could not be checked here. TRBV21-1 is designated a pseudogene. This CDR3 region has 17 residues. CDR3 in amino acids: CASSGPGGKSELYEQYF. The CDR3 DNA sequence: TGTGCCAGCAGCGGCCCCGGGGGAAAAAGTGAGTTGTACGAGCAGTACTTC.

The chain has TRBV11-2 and TRBJ2-5; TRBD1 matches at 7 bases. Looked up from germline, CDR1 is SGHAT and CDR2 is FQNNGV. V shed 5 bases, J shed 5 bases, and the junction held 8 bases outside the gene matches. The CDR3 totals 14 residues. The CDR3: CASSLQRGRETQYF. CDR3 nucleotides: TGTGCCAGCAGCCTCCAGAGGGGGCGGGAGACCCAGTACTTC.

The chain uses TRBV4-1 and TRBJ2-7; the match to TRBD1 covers 8 bases. V lost 5 bases to trimming and J lost 0 bases; unmatched junction nucleotides: 6. Germline values: CDR1 MGHRA, CDR2 YSYEKL. CDR3 length: 15 amino acids. The DNA for the CDR3 is TGCGCCAGCAGCGCCGGGACAGGTCCCTCCTACGAGCAGTACTTC. Its protein is CASSAGTGPSYEQYF.

The chain recombines TRBV14 with TRBJ2-5; 11 positions match TRBD2. This CDR3 region has 15 residues. The V segment lost 7 bases and the J segment 4 bases; nucleotides outside the gene matches: 8. Germline V gene data show CDR1 as SGHDN and CDR2 as FVKESK. The chain's CDR3 is CASTLAGGKGETQYF. The CDR3 coding sequence is TGTGCCAGCACTCTAGCGGGGGGAAAAGGAGAGACCCAGTACTTC.

This clone has only a few counts. V gene TRBV30 combines with J gene TRBJ1-5; TRBD1 might be the D (5 bases). The germline V and J ends were trimmed by 1 base and 4 bases, with 11 bases remaining between them. This CDR3 has 14 residues. Germline assignment: CDR1 GTSNPN and CDR2 SVGIG (reference sequence). The CDR3 nucleotides are TGTGCCTGGAGTGGGGGGGATCCAAATCAGCCCCAGCATTTT. This codes for CAWSGGDPNQPQHF.

The chain carries TRBV5-4 and TRBJ2-5; no clear D. Looked up from germline, CDR1 is SGHNT and CDR2 is YYREEE (reference sequence). The ends were cut back, 0 bases at V and 1 base at J, with 10 bases in the middle. The CDR3 spans 15 residues. CDR3 nucleotides: TGTGCCAGCAGCTTGGCCATCGACACCCAAGAGACCCAGTACTTC. It yields the protein CASSLAIDTQETQYF.

The genes are TRBV5-4 and TRBJ2-1; no definite D call. Trimming took off 2 bases at V and 7 bases at J, with 7 bases between the two ends. CDR3 size: 12 residues. CDR1 and CDR2 from the germline V gene are SGHNT and YYREEE (reference sequence). The CDR3 loop is CASSFLVNEQFF. CDR3 sequence (DNA): TGTGCCAGCAGCTTCCTCGTAAATGAGCAGTTCTTC.

This clone is classed as medium-sized. The rearrangement links TRBV27 to TRBJ2-5; TRBD2 matches 8 bases. The germline V gene encodes CDR1 MNHEY and CDR2 SMNVEV (reference sequence). V shed 5 bases, J shed 5 bases, and the junction held 7 bases outside the gene matches. This CDR3 spans 14 amino acids. This CDR3 is CASSRTSLVETQYF. For the CDR3, the DNA is TGTGCCAGCAGTAGGACTAGCTTGGTCGAGACCCAGTACTTC.

This clone appeared a few times. The chain uses TRBV14 and TRBJ2-1; 9 nucleotides line up with TRBD1. Germline V CDR1 and CDR2: SGHDN, FVKESK. The CDR3 contains 15 residues. V was clipped by 3 bases and J by 4 bases; unmatched bases: 4. The CDR3 loop reads CASSHRDRVYNEQFF. The DNA for the CDR3 is TGTGCCAGCAGCCACCGGGACAGGGTATACAATGAGCAGTTCTTC.

The chain carries TRBV6-5 and TRBJ1-1; TRBD1 matches 8 bases. The CDR3 spans 12 residues. The ends lost 6 bases at V and 10 bases at J; junction bases unmatched: 7. Germline CDR1 reads MNHEY; CDR2 reads SVGAGI. As DNA, the CDR3 is TGTGCCAGCAGCCCAAACAGGGGGGGAGCTTTCTTT. It translates to CASSPNRGGAFF.

This clone has a count of ten or more. The gene calls are TRBV7-9 and TRBJ1-2; the D is unclear. V lost 1 base to trimming and J lost 7 bases, with 7 bases between them. The germline CDR1 and CDR2 sequences are SEHNR and FQNEAQ (reference sequence). This CDR3 is built from 12 residues. The CDR3 bases are TGTGCCAGCAGCTTAGACAGTTTTGGCTACACCTTC. It specifies CASSLDSFGYTF.

The genes are TRBV7-9 and TRBJ1-4, with a tentative D call TRBD1 (6 bases). From germline, CDR1 is SEHNR and CDR2 FQNEAQ (reference sequence). The CDR3 spans 14 residues. The ends were cut back, 5 bases at V and 4 bases at J, with 11 bases in the middle. DNA of the CDR3: TGTGCCAGCAGCATAGGACAGTTTAATGAAAAACTGTTTTTT. It yields the protein CASSIGQFNEKLFF. Drawing the rest from reference TRBV7-9 and TRBJ1-4, the complete variable domain is DTGVSQNPRHKITKRGQNVTFRCDPISEHNRLYWYRQTLGQGPEFLTYFQNEAQLEKSRLLSDRFSAERPKGSFSTLEIQRTEQGDSAMYLCASSIGQFNEKLFFGSGTQLSVL.

V usage is TRBV9 and J usage is TRBJ2-2; no clear D gene. CDR1 and CDR2 from the germline V gene are SGDLS and YYNGEE. The length of the CDR3 is 12 residues. Trimming removed 4 bases from V and 3 bases from J, with 4 bases in between. CDR3 bases: TGTGCCAGCAGCCGTCACACCGGGGAGCTGTTTTTT. Translation: CASSRHTGELFF.

The rearrangement links TRBV6-5 to TRBJ2-1; 7 bases fit TRBD1. Germline loops: CDR1 MNHEY, CDR2 SVGAGI. The V segment lost 1 base and the J segment 3 bases; nucleotides outside the gene matches: 3. The length of the CDR3 is 15 residues. The CDR3 is CASSYWDSNYNEQFF. CDR3 coding DNA: TGTGCCAGCAGTTACTGGGACAGCAACTACAATGAGCAGTTCTTC.

This clone was found a few times. For the CDR3, the DNA is TGTGCCAGCACCCAGGACAGAGCCTACGAGCAGTACTTC. This translates into CASTQDRAYEQYF. J is TRBJ2-7 and V is TRBV2; TRBD1 might be the D (6 bases). The ends were cut back, 7 bases at V and 2 bases at J, with 12 bases in the middle. Germline-derived CDR1 and CDR2 are SNHLY and FYNNEI. This CDR3 has 13 residues.